The following is a TCR beta chain sequence with its context. This entry belongs to a study of blood T cell repertoires in COVID-19. Whole-study context: Sample material is recorded as cDNA or gDNA derived from T cells, B-cell-depleted T cells, or PBMCs.

In the original workflow: Estimates of nucleated cell counts were drawn from the amplification of reference gene primers. Libraries were prepared by immunoSEQ multiplex PCR; TCRdb keeps only in-frame clonotypes and omits some of them. V, J and clone size are taken as reported in that table, and D and trimming were inferred from the DNA itself. The repertoire consists of 310,000 or so clones, with more than 75% occurring once and the leading ten covering about 9.4%. Study members were between about 18 and 95 years old and lived in some 22 US regions. Donors in Cohort 3 who had recovered were those with two negative PCRs, healthcare professional clearance, or resolution of their symptoms. The V segment lost 6 bases and the J segment 11 bases; nucleotides outside the gene matches: 5. The V gene's germline CDR1 is MDHEN and CDR2 SYDVKM. The length of the CDR3 is 11 residues.

This chain links TRBV28 with TRBJ1-1; 8 bases agree with TRBD1. The TCR was taken from a woman aged 18-29 years who had recovered from COVID-19. The sequenced sample consisted of PBMCs or T cells enriched from blood (not recorded which). Here the CDR3 DNA reads TGTGCCAGCAGAAACAGGGGGGTGGCTTTCTTT. Amino acid sequence: CASRNRGVAFF.